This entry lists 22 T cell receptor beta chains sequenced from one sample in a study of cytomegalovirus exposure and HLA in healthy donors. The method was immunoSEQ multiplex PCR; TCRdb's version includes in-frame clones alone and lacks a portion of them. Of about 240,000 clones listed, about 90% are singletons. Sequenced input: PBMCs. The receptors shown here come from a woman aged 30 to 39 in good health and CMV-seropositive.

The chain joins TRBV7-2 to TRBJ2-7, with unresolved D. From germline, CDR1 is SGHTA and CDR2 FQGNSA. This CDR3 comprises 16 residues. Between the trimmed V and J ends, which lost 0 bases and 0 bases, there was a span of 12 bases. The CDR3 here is CASSLAPFYRSYEQYF. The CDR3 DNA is TGTGCCAGCAGCTTAGCGCCATTCTATCGCTCCTACGAGCAGTACTTC.

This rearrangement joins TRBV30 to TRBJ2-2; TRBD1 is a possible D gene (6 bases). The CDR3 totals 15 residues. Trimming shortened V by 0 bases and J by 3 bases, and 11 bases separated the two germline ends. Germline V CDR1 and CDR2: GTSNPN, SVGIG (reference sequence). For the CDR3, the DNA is TGTGCCTGGAGTGTACGGGACACAGACACCGGGGAGCTGTTTTTT. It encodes CAWSVRDTDTGELFF.

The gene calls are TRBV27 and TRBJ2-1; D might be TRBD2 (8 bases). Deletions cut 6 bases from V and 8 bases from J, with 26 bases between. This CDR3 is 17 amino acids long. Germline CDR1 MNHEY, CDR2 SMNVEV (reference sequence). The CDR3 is CASSALLAEGARDEQFF. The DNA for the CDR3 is TGTGCCAGCAGCGCCCTACTAGCGGAGGGGGCCAGGGATGAGCAGTTCTTC.

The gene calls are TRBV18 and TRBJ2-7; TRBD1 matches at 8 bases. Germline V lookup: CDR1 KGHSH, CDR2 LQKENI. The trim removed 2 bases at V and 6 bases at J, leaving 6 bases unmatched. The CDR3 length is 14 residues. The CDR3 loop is CASSPDRGRSEQYF. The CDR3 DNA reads TGTGCCAGCTCACCAGACAGGGGTCGTTCCGAGCAGTACTTC.

CDR3 nucleotide sequence: TGTGCCAGCAGTACTAGCGGGCCAGCCTACGAGCAGTACTTC. This encodes CASSTSGPAYEQYF. The rearrangement links TRBV28 to TRBJ2-7, with TRBD2 identical over 9 bases. This CDR3 has 14 amino acids. From germline, CDR1 is MDHEN and CDR2 SYDVKM. V was pared by 5 bases and J by 2 bases, with 4 bases of the junction left unmatched. Full variable domain (rest looked up from reference TRBV28 and TRBJ2-7): DVKVTQSSRYLVKRTGEKVFLECVQDMDHENMFWYRQDPGLGLRLIYFSYDVKMKEKGDIPEGYSVSREKKERFSLILESASTNQTSMYLCASSTSGPAYEQYFGPGTRLTVT.

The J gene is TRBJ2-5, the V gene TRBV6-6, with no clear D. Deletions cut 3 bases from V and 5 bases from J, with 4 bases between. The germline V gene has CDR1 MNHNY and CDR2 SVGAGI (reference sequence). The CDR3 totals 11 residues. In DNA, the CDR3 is TGTGCCAGCAGTTATCAGGAGACCCAGTACTTC. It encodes CASSYQETQYF.

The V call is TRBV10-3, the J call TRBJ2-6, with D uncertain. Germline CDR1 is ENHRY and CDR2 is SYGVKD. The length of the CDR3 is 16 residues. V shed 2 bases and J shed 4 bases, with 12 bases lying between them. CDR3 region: CAISETFSSGANVLTF. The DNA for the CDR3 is TGTGCCATCAGTGAGACATTTTCCTCAGGGGCCAACGTCCTGACTTTC.

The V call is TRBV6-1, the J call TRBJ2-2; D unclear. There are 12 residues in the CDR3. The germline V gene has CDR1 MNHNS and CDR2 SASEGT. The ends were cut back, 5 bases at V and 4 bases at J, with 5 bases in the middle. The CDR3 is CASSTGTGELFF. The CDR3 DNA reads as TGTGCCAGCAGTACCGGCACCGGGGAGCTGTTTTTT.

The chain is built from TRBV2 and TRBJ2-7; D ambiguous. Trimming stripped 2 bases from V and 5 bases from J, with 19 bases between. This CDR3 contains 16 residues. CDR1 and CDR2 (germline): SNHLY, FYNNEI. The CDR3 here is CASSESLLEFSDEQYF. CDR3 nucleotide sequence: TGTGCCAGCAGTGAATCGCTCCTAGAGTTTAGTGACGAGCAGTACTTC.

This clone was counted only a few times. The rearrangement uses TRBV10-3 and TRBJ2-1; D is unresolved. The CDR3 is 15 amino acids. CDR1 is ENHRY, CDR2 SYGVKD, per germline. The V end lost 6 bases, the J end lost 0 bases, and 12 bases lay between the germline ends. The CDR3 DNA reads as TGTGCCATCAGCGGCAGGTCGAACTCCTACAATGAGCAGTTCTTC. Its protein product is CAISGRSNSYNEQFF.

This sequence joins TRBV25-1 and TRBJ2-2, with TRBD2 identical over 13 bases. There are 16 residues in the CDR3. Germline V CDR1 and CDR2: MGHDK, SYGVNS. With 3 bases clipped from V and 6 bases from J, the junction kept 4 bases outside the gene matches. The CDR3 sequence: CASSDTSGRAPGELFF. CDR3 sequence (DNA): TGTGCCAGCAGTGACACTAGCGGGAGGGCCCCCGGGGAGCTGTTTTTT. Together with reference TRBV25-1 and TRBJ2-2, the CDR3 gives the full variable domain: EADIYQTPRYLVIGTGKKITLECSQTMGHDKMYWYQQDPGMELHLIHYSYGVNSTEKGDLSSESTVSRIRTEHFPLTLESARPSHTSQYLCASSDTSGRAPGELFFGEGSRLTVL.

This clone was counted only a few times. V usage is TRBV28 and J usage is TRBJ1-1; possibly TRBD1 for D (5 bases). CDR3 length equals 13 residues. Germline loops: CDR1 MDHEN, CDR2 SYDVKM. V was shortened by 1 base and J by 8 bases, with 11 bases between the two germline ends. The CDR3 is CASSLSQGREAFF. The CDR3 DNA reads TGTGCCAGCAGTTTATCCCAGGGCCGGGAAGCTTTCTTT.

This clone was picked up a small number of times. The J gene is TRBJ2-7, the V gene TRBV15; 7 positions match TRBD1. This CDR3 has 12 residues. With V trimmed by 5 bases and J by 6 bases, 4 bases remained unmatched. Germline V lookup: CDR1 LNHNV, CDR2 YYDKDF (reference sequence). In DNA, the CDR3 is TGTGCCACCAGCCAGACAGGGACCGAGCAGTACTTC. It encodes CATSQTGTEQYF.

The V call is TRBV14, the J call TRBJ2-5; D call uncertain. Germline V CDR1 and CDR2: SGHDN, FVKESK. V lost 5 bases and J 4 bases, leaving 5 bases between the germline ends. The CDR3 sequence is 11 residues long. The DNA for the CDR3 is TGTGCCAGCAGCATTAGAGAGACCCAGTACTTC. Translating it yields CASSIRETQYF. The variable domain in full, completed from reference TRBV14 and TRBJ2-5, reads EAGVTQFPSHSVIEKGQTVTLRCDPISGHDNLYWYRRVMGKEIKFLLHFVKESKQDESGMPNNRFLAERTGGTYSTLKVQPAELEDSGVYFCASSIRETQYFGPGTRLLVL.

CDR3 region: CASSPFNVAHEQYF. DNA for the CDR3: TGTGCCAGTAGCCCCTTCAACGTAGCCCACGAGCAGTACTTC. This chain links TRBV19 with TRBJ2-7; D not resolved. The CDR3 contains 14 residues. CDR1 LNHDA and CDR2 SQIVND come from the germline V gene (reference sequence). The germline V and J ends were trimmed by 6 bases and 5 bases, with 17 bases remaining between them.

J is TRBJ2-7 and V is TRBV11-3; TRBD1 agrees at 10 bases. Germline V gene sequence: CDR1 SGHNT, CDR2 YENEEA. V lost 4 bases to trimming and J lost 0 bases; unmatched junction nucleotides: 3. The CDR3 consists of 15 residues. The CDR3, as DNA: TGTGCCAGCAGCTCGCGGGACAGGGGCTCCTACGAGCAGTACTTC. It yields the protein CASSSRDRGSYEQYF.

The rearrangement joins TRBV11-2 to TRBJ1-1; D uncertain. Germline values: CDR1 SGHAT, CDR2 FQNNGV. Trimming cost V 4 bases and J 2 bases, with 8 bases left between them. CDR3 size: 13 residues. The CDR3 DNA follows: TGTGCCAGCAGCTCGGACTACAACACTGAAGCTTTCTTT. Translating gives CASSSDYNTEAFF.

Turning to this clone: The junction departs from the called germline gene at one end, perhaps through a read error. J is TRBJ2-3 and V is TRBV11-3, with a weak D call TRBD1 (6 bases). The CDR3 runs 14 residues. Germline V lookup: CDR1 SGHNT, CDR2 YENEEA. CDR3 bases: TGTGCCAGCAGCATAGATAGGGGGACAGATACGCAGTATTTT. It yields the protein CASSIDRGTDTQYF. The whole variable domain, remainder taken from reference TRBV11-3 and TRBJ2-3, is EAGVVQSPRYKIIEKKQPVAFWCNPISGHNTLYWYLQNLGQGPELLIRYENEEAVDDSQLPKDRFSAERLKGVDSTLKIQPAELGDSAVYLCASSIDRGTDTQYFGPGTRLTVL.

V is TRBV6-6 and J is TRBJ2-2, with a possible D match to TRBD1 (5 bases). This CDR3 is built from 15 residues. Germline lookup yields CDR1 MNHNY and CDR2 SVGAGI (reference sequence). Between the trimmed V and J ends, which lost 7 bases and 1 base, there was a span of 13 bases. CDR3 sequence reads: CASIGAAKNTGELFF. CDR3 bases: TGTGCCAGCATTGGGGCCGCAAAGAACACCGGGGAGCTGTTTTTT.

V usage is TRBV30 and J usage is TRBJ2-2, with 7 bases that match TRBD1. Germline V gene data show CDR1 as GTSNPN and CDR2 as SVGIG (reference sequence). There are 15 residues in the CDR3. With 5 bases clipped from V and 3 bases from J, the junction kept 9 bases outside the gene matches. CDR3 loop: CAWALGQEDTGELFF. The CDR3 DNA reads TGTGCCTGGGCCCTCGGACAGGAGGACACCGGGGAGCTGTTTTTT. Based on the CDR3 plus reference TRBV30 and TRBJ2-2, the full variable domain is SQTIHQWPATLVQPVGSPLSLECTVEGTSNPNLYWYRQAAGRGLQLLFYSVGIGQISSEVPQNLSASRPQDRQFILSSKKLLLSDSGFYLCAWALGQEDTGELFFGEGSRLTVL.

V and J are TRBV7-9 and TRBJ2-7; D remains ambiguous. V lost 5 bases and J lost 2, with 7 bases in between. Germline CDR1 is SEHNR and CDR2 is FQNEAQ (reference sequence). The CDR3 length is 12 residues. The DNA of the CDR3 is TGTGCCAGCAGCGCAGACACCTACGAGCAGTACTTC. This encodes CASSADTYEQYF.

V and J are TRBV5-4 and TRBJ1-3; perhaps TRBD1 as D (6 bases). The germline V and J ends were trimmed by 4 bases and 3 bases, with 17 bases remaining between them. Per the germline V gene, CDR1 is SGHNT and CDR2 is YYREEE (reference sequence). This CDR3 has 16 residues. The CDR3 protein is CASSRDGQLLGNTIYF. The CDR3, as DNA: TGTGCCAGCAGCAGGGACGGACAGCTTCTTGGAAACACCATATATTTT.